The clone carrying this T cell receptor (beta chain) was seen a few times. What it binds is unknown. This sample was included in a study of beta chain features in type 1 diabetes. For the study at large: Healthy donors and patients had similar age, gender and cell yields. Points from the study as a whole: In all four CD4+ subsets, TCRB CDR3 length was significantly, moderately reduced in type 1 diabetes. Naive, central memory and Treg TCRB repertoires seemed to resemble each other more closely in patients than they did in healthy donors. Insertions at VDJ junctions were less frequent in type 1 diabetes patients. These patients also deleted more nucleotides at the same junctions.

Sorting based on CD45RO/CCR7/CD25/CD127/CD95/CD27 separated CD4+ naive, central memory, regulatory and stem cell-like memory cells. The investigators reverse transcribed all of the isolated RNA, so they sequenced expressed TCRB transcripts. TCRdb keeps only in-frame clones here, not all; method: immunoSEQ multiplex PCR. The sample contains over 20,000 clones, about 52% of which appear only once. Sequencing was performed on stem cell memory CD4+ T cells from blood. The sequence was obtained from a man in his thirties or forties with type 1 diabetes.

The CDR3 reads CAISPSGGGTGNIQYF. CDR3 nucleotide sequence: TGTGCCATCTCCCCTTCAGGCGGGGGCACGGGAAACATTCAGTACTTC. V is TRBV10-3 and J is TRBJ2-4, with D possibly TRBD2 on 7 matching bases. CDR3 size: 16 residues. V was pared by 8 bases and J by 6 bases, with 23 bases between. From germline, CDR1 is ENHRY and CDR2 SYGVKD.